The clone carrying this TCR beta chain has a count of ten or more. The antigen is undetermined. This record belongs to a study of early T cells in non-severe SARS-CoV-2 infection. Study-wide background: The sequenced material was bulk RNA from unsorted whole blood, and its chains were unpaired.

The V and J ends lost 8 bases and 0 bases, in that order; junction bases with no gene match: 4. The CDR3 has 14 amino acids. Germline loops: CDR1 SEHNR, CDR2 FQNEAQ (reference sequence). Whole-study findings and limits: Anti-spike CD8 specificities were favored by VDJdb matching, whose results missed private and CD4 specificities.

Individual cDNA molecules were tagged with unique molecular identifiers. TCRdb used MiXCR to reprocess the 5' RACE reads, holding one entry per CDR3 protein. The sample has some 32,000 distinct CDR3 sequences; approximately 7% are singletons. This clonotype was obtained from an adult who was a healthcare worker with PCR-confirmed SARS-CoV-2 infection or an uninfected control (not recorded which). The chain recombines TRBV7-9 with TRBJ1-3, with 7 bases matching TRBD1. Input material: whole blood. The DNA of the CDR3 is TGTGCCAGCGGAGACAGGGCCTCTGGAAACACCATATATTTT. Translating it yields CASGDRASGNTIYF.